This T cell receptor beta chain was sequenced for a study of T cells expressing NK-cell markers. Study as a whole: The TCR beta repertoires originated in sorted CD3+CD56+NKG2C+, CD3+CD56+NKG2C- and CD3+CD56-NKG2C+ T cells.

Study outcomes and limitations: No clear determination of HCMV specificity was made for expanded NKG2C+ T cell clones.

As concerns this clonotype: What it binds is unknown.

This CDR3 contains 17 residues. Germline-derived CDR1 and CDR2 are SGHTA and FQGNSA. The authors made TCR beta cDNA libraries by 5'RACE template switching. This switching added a universal primer site and UMIs. TCRdb re-called the 5' RACE reads and gives one entry per CDR3 protein, without DNA. The ten most abundant clones cover less than 7.5% of a sample with about 450,000 distinct CDR3 sequences. The gene calls are TRBV7-2 and TRBJ2-4; TCRdb indicates TRBD2, and absent DNA this call remains unverified. This clonotype was obtained from a woman between 18 and 69 years old in good health. The specimen was blood T cells: a sorted CD56 or NKG2C T cell subset, CD4+ or CD8+ T cells, or bulk PBMC T cells (not recorded which). CDR3 sequence reads: CASSIRIAGARNFTQYF.